This T cell receptor (beta chain) comes out of a study of T cells in Graves' hyperthyroidism and ophthalmopathy. Using RNA transcripts as the source, TCR beta CDR3 regions were amplified. Primed by the HTBI set, a first-round RT-PCR was run on the TCR CDR3. TCRdb recomputed calls from the multiplex PCR reads with MiXCR, one row per CDR3 protein. The data contain approximately 600,000 distinct CDR3 sequences, about 15% of them singletons. Germline CDR1 ENHRY, CDR2 SYGVKD. This CDR3 contains 13 residues. V lost 11 bases to trimming and J lost 5 bases, with 18 bases between them. This clonotype has at least ten counts.

The V call is TRBV10-3, the J call TRBJ1-1, with D possibly matching TRBD1 (5 bases). The sample consisted of blood. This TCR came from a woman younger than 45 with Graves' hyperthyroidism that later progressed to Graves' ophthalmopathy. The CDR3 nucleotides are TGTGCCTCACAAGGGGATGTTATGACTGAAGCTTTCTTT. Its protein product is CASQGDVMTEAFF.